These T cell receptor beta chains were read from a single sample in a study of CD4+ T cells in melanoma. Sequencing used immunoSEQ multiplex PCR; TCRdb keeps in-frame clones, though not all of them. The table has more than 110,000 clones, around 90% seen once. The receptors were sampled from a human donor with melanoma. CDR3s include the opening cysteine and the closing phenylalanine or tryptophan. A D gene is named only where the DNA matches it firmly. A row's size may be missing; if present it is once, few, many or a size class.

CASSFQVTGANVLTF,TGTGCCAGCAGTTTTCAGGTCACTGGGGCCAACGTCCTGACTTTC,.,TRBV5-8,TRBJ2-6,.
CAWTSTWGQETQYF,TGTGCCTGGACCTCCACATGGGGCCAAGAGACCCAGTACTTC,.,TRBV30,TRBJ2-5,.
CASSPRGDNQETQYF,TGTGCCAGCAGTCCTCGGGGGGACAACCAAGAGACCCAGTACTTC,.,TRBV6-5,TRBJ2-5,.
CASSSRGLAGGLSSYEQYF,TGTGCCAGCAGCTCGCGCGGACTAGCGGGGGGGCTCAGCTCCTACGAGCAGTACTTC,TRBD2,TRBV7-8,TRBJ2-7,.
CASSEAHSMVVTSTDTQYF,TGTGCCAGCAGTGAAGCCCACTCTATGGTGGTTACTAGCACAGATACGCAGTATTTT,.,TRBV6-1,TRBJ2-3,.
CASSFNPDSQPQHF,TGTGCCAGCAGCTTTAACCCCGACAGCCAGCCCCAGCATTTT,.,TRBV11-2,TRBJ1-5,.
CASILTGGAYGYTF,TGTGCCAGCATCCTGACAGGGGGCGCTTATGGCTACACCTTC,TRBD1,TRBV6-1,TRBJ1-2,.
CAWSLSGQGATYEQYF,TGTGCCTGGAGCCTCTCGGGACAGGGGGCTACCTACGAGCAGTACTTC,TRBD1,TRBV30,TRBJ2-7,.
CASSLLGGSGTDTQYF,TGCGCCAGCAGCTTGCTAGGGGGATCTGGCACAGATACGCAGTATTTT,.,TRBV5-1,TRBJ2-3,.
CASSEKVRGLTYEQYF,TGTGCCAGCAGTGAAAAAGTTCGTGGGTTAACCTACGAGCAGTACTTC,.,TRBV6-1,TRBJ2-7,.
CASSTIGLYGYTF,TGTGCCAGCAGTACCATAGGACTCTATGGCTACACCTTC,.,TRBV6-5,TRBJ1-2,.
CASSLPGPTYEQYF,TGTGCCAGCAGTTTGCCAGGGCCAACCTACGAGCAGTACTTC,.,TRBV5-4,TRBJ2-7,.
CASSLDGNNYGYTF,TGCGCCAGCAGCTTGGATGGAAATAACTATGGCTACACCTTC,.,TRBV5-1,TRBJ1-2,.
CASSYRGGYGYTF,TGTGCCAGCAGTTACAGGGGAGGCTATGGCTACACCTTC,.,TRBV6-5,TRBJ1-2,.
CAWMRGPNEKLFF,TGTGCCTGGATGAGAGGCCCTAATGAAAAACTGTTTTTT,.,TRBV30,TRBJ1-4,.
CASSRGLAGGQDEQFF,TGCGCCAGCAGCCGGGGACTAGCGGGGGGGCAGGATGAGCAGTTCTTC,TRBD2,TRBV4-1,TRBJ2-1,.
CASSLAGLAGRVGELFF,TGTGCCAGCAGCTTAGCAGGACTAGCGGGGCGGGTCGGGGAGCTGTTTTTT,TRBD2,TRBV7-8,TRBJ2-2,.
CASSEPGRTDTQYF,TGCGCCAGCAGTGAACCGGGCCGCACAGATACGCAGTATTTT,.,TRBV10-1,TRBJ2-3,once
CASSPGGPTEAFF,TGTGCCAGCAGCCCAGGGGGACCCACTGAAGCTTTCTTT,TRBD1,TRBV5-4,TRBJ1-1,.
CASSLADRGGYTF,TGTGCCAGCAGCTTAGCCGACAGGGGTGGCTACACCTTC,TRBD1,TRBV7-9,TRBJ1-2,.
CASSYTRQPQHF,TGTGCCAGCAGTTACACACGTCAGCCCCAGCATTTT,.,TRBV6-6,TRBJ1-5,.
CASSEALLETQYF,TGTGCCAGCAGTGAAGCGCTTTTGGAGACCCAGTACTTC,.,TRBV6-1,TRBJ2-5,.
CASSNDNEQFF,TGTGCCAGCAGCAATGACAATGAGCAGTTCTTC,.,TRBV5-4,TRBJ2-1,.
CASSLDLNAEAFF,TGTGCCAGCAGCTTGGATTTGAACGCTGAAGCTTTCTTT,.,TRBV5-6,TRBJ1-1,.
CASSFTRTGAFF,TGTGCCAGCAGTTTTACCCGAACTGGAGCTTTCTTT,.,TRBV7-4,TRBJ1-1,.
CASSLGPGSSVTYGYTF,TGTGCCAGCAGCCTCGGTCCGGGGTCCTCAGTGACCTATGGCTACACCTTC,.,TRBV9,TRBJ1-2,once
CASSIQSPSETQYF,TGTGCCAGTAGTATTCAAAGCCCATCTGAGACCCAGTACTTC,.,TRBV19,TRBJ2-5,.
CASSLTQVDTEAFF,TGTGCCAGCAGCTTAACACAAGTAGACACTGAAGCTTTCTTT,.,TRBV7-9,TRBJ1-1,once
CAWSGEYSNQPQHF,TGTGCCTGGAGTGGGGAATATAGCAATCAGCCCCAGCATTTT,.,TRBV30,TRBJ1-5,.
CASRYLQETQYF,TGTGCCAGCAGATACTTACAAGAGACCCAGTACTTC,.,TRBV7-2,TRBJ2-5,once
CASSLNGRESDGYTF,TGTGCCAGCAGCTTAAATGGCAGAGAGTCGGATGGCTACACCTTC,.,TRBV7-3,TRBJ1-2,.
CASSLAGTLYEQYF,TGTGCCAGCTCACTAGCCGGGACACTGTACGAGCAGTACTTC,.,TRBV18,TRBJ2-7,.
CASSLGGLGYNEQFF,TGTGCCAGCAGCTTAGGAGGGCTCGGCTACAATGAGCAGTTCTTC,.,TRBV7-9,TRBJ2-1,.
CASSLDPGEETQYF,TGTGCCAGCAGCTTAGACCCCGGGGAGGAGACCCAGTACTTC,.,TRBV7-6,TRBJ2-5,.
CASTYNSGDEQYF,TGTGCCAGCACTTACAACTCAGGGGACGAGCAGTACTTC,.,TRBV2,TRBJ2-7,.
CASRETLLSTDTQYF,TGTGCCAGCAGGGAAACACTCCTTAGCACAGATACGCAGTATTTT,.,TRBV6-1,TRBJ2-3,.
CASSFSGTDSYEQYF,TGTGCCAGCAGCTTCTCCGGGACCGATTCCTACGAGCAGTACTTC,.,TRBV7-2,TRBJ2-7,.
CASPDGAGTQYF,TGTGCCAGCCCTGATGGGGCGGGGACCCAGTACTTC,.,TRBV7-9,TRBJ2-5,.
CASRTSGATDYEQYF,TGTGCCAGTCGGACTAGCGGGGCCACCGACTACGAGCAGTACTTC,TRBD2,TRBV19,TRBJ2-7,.
CASSDRGGETQYF,TGTGCCAGCAGTGACAGGGGAGGGGAGACCCAGTACTTC,.,TRBV2,TRBJ2-5,.
CASSLASGYNEQFF,TGTGCCAGCAGCTTAGCTAGCGGGTACAATGAGCAGTTCTTC,TRBD2,TRBV7-6,TRBJ2-1,.
CAWSVWTSGVISPLHF,TGTGCCTGGAGTGTCTGGACTTCGGGAGTAATATCACCCCTCCACTTT,.,TRBV30,TRBJ1-6,.
CASSASGTSWEQFF,TGTGCCAGCAGCGCCTCCGGGACTAGTTGGGAGCAGTTCTTC,TRBD2,TRBV9,TRBJ2-1,.
CASSWGVPPYEQYF,TGCGCCAGCAGCTGGGGGGTCCCTCCCTACGAGCAGTACTTC,.,TRBV5-1,TRBJ2-7,.
CASSYERQPQHF,TGTGCCAGCAGTTACGAGCGGCAGCCCCAGCATTTT,.,TRBV6-6,TRBJ1-5,.
CASNRDPGGEQFF,TGTGCCAGCAACCGGGACCCGGGCGGTGAGCAGTTCTTC,.,TRBV2,TRBJ2-1,once